This T cell receptor beta chain was obtained from a study of T cell changes during pregnancy in multiple sclerosis. This CDR3 has 13 residues. Germline CDR1 and CDR2: MRHNA and SNTAGT. Trimming took off 4 bases at V and 1 base at J, with 7 bases between the two ends. Sequencing was performed with immunoSEQ multiplex PCR; in TCRdb, only in-frame clones are kept and a portion is missing. Among over 30,000 clones listed, approximately 85% were seen once. Source: CD4+ T cells from peripheral blood mononuclear cells, taken before pregnancy. This chain links TRBV6-4 with TRBJ1-1; D unresolved. The clonotype comes from a female donor with multiple sclerosis, enrolled in a pregnancy study. In DNA form, the CDR3 reads TGTGCCAGCAGTGCAGGCACGAACACTGAAGCTTTCTTT. The encoded protein is CASSAGTNTEAFF.